What follows describes a single TCR beta chain. Its antigen remains unidentified. Sequencing used immunoSEQ v3. Each library reached 1.9 million or so read pairs, or about 5-6.5 million at deep level. Measured with immunoSEQ multiplex PCR; TCRdb has only the in-frame clones, and not every one. This table has about 50,000 clones, 79% appearing once. This sample was taken from a study of TIL therapy for anti-PD-1-resistant metastatic lung cancer. On the study more broadly: Median patient age was about 55, ranging 38-75 years.

Study findings and constraints: Patients were highly selected, enriched for treatment-naive, never-smoker and oncogene-addicted cases. The baseline peripheral repertoire was partially replaced by infused TIL clonotypes that later decayed.

Documented time point: pre-treatment sample, taken before nivolumab and TIL therapy. The receptor comes from a woman aged 30-79 years with non-small cell lung cancer. The sample here was blood, taken at baseline.

Here the CDR3 reads CASARRVDSLSGNTIYF. Here the CDR3 DNA reads TGTGCCAGCGCGCGCCGGGTGGACTCACTCTCTGGAAACACCATATATTTT. V usage is TRBV2 and J usage is TRBJ1-3; no clear D gene. Trimming took 8 bases from V and 0 from J, leaving 20 bases between them. This CDR3 comprises 17 residues. The germline V gene has CDR1 SNHLY and CDR2 FYNNEI.